This T cell receptor beta chain was obtained from a study of blood T cell repertoires in COVID-19. The protocol was immunoSEQ multiplex PCR, while the TCRdb copy is restricted to in-frame clones and leaves out a portion. This sample yields 300,000 to 450,000 clones, of which roughly four fifths are seen a single time; more than 0.85% belongs to the top ten. Germline CDR1 reads MNHEY; CDR2 reads SMNVEV (reference sequence). Trimming removed 5 bases from V and 5 bases from J, with 18 bases in between. CDR3 length equals 15 residues. The sequence was collected from a human donor with acute or convalescent COVID-19. The donor label of this sample is uncertain. This chain connects TRBV27 to TRBJ1-1; possible D gene TRBD1, 6 bases. Sequencing input: peripheral blood. The CDR3 DNA sequence: TGTGCCAGCAGTACCTGGACCAGGGGACGGACTGAAGCTTTCTTT. Translation: CASSTWTRGRTEAFF.